This T cell receptor beta chain was profiled in a study of blood T cell repertoires in COVID-19. About the study: Donors in the United States, Italy and Spain gave samples during acute or convalescent COVID-19. Nucleic acid was either cDNA or gDNA, and it came from T cells, B-cell-depleted T cells, or PBMCs.

Germline V lookup: CDR1 MDHEN, CDR2 SYDVKM. This CDR3 contains 12 residues. The V end was cut by 4 bases, the J end by 6 bases, with 7 bases between. Authors' methods: Estimates of nucleated cell counts were drawn from the amplification of reference gene primers. TCRdb keeps only in-frame clones here, not all; method: immunoSEQ multiplex PCR. Clone size and V and J calls were adopted from that table, with D and trimming inferred from the DNA. Among 150,000 or so clones listed, 91% were seen once. Sequencing was done on a sample of peripheral blood. The chain recombines TRBV28 with TRBJ2-1; a weak D match, TRBD1 (5 bases). This receptor was taken from a man over 45 with acute or convalescent COVID-19. The CDR3 region has the DNA TGTGCCAGCAGTTACCAGGGCAATGAGCAGTTCTTC. Its translation is CASSYQGNEQFF.